The TCR beta chain described here comes from a study of CXCR3-negative and CXCR3-positive naive CD8 T cells. CDR3 length: 14 amino acids. CDR1 and CDR2 (germline): MNHEY, SMNVEV (reference sequence). UMI-labeled TRB cDNA libraries were prepared by 5' RACE. Using the 5' RACE reads, TCRdb records one entry per CDR3 protein without DNA. Its table lists 37,000 or so distinct CDR3 sequences. The specimen sequenced was memory CD8+ T cells from blood. The clonotype was recovered from a human donor in good health. Some clones in this sample may be carry-over from other donors' samples. V usage is TRBV27 and J usage is TRBJ2-1; TCRdb calls TRBD1, which cannot be checked without DNA. CDR3 loop: CASSPPLPFNEQFF.